This T cell receptor beta chain was recorded in a study of blood T cell repertoires in COVID-19. Produced via immunoSEQ multiplex PCR; TCRdb's table is partial and in-frame only. The sample holds about 25,000 clones, approximately 79% seen once. The germline CDR1 and CDR2 sequences are MNHEY and SVGAGI. Trimming pared 6 bases from V and 6 bases from J, leaving 12 bases between. This CDR3 region has 12 residues. This clonotype originated in a woman aged 80 or older with acute or convalescent COVID-19. The rearrangement joins TRBV6-5 to TRBJ2-7, with D possibly matching TRBD2 (5 bases). Sequenced sample: peripheral blood. CDR3 in amino acids: CASSGTRAEQYF. CDR3 bases: TGTGCCAGCAGCGGTACGAGGGCCGAGCAGTACTTC.